This T cell receptor beta chain was sequenced in a study of T cells in Graves' hyperthyroidism and ophthalmopathy. Amplification of TCR beta CDR3 regions used RNA as the template. The HTBI primer set drove a first-round RT-PCR of the TCR CDR3. TCRdb called the multiplex PCR reads again in MiXCR, with one record for every CDR3 protein. This table has about 680,000 distinct CDR3 sequences, 35% appearing once. The authors obtained PBMCs from more than 8 ml of fresh peripheral blood. Whole-study results and caveats: Stable hyperthyroidism was separated from ophthalmopathy by a model based on 13 V-J features. Onset of ophthalmopathy came a median 6.5 months after the model predicted it. Blood samples included most of the expanded thyroid clonotypes exceeding 0.001.

The CDR3 consists of 15 residues. Germline V gives CDR1 MGHRA, CDR2 YSYEKL. V lost 4 bases and J lost 3, with 16 bases in between. The sample holds a few counts of this clonotype. What it binds is unknown. This chain joins TRBV4-1 and TRBJ2-7; D remains ambiguous. Source material: blood. The source of this sequence is a woman in her thirties or forties with Graves' hyperthyroidism. The CDR3 spells CASSLLAERFYEQYF. DNA of the CDR3: TGCGCCAGCAGCCTTCTTGCGGAACGATTCTACGAGCAGTACTTC.